Presented here are 20 T cell receptor beta chains from one specimen sequenced in a study of control samples from healthy donors and cancer patients (dated by TCRdb to 2018 to 2021). Libraries were prepared through the immunoSEQ multiplex PCR assay. In TCRdb, the immuneACCESS table is reduced to in-frame sequences with V and J assigned. These tables do not hold every clone; where another copy was compared, an unresolved V gene accounts for under half, and the others remain unexplained. Across this sample there are about 150,000 clones, with around 95% seen only once. The ten most abundant clones make up about 5.6% of the sample. Sequencing was carried out using blood. Receptors originate from a man aged 35-49 years in good health.

The chain carries TRBV6-5 and TRBJ1-5; maybe TRBD1 (6 bases). The V and J ends lost 6 bases and 6 bases respectively, with 12 bases between them. Germline CDR1 MNHEY, CDR2 SVGAGI. The CDR3 has 13 residues. CDR3 residues: CASRYREGQPQHF. The CDR3 region has the DNA TGTGCCAGCAGGTACAGGGAGGGTCAGCCCCAGCATTTT.

This clone appeared a single time. The rearrangement links TRBV28 to TRBJ2-7; D not certain. The CDR3 extends over 14 amino acids. V lost 5 bases and J 1 base, leaving 12 bases between the germline ends. Germline assignment: CDR1 MDHEN and CDR2 SYDVKM. The CDR3 region is CASSRGGISYEQYF. The CDR3 coding sequence is TGTGCCAGCAGTCGAGGCGGTATTTCCTACGAGCAGTACTTC.

This chain uses TRBV30 with TRBJ1-1; D is uncertain. This CDR3 is built from 11 residues. The V end was cut by 3 bases, the J end by 5 bases, with 7 bases between. CDR1 is GTSNPN and CDR2 is SVGIG in the germline V gene (reference sequence). CDR3 region: CAWRRETEAFF. Here the CDR3 DNA reads TGTGCCTGGAGGCGGGAGACTGAAGCTTTCTTT. Using reference TRBV30 and TRBJ1-1 for the parts outside the CDR3, the full variable domain is SQTIHQWPATLVQPVGSPLSLECTVEGTSNPNLYWYRQAAGRGLQLLFYSVGIGQISSEVPQNLSASRPQDRQFILSSKKLLLSDSGFYLCAWRRETEAFFGQGTRLTVV.

The CDR3 loop reads CASSLRVTIGNTIYF. The CDR3 DNA sequence: TGTGCCAGCAGCTTGAGAGTTACGATTGGAAACACCATATATTTT. V and J are TRBV5-6 and TRBJ1-3, with D hard to call. CDR3 length: 15 amino acids. The V and J ends lost 1 base and 3 bases respectively, with 11 bases between them. Germline V gene data show CDR1 as SGHDT and CDR2 as YYEEEE.

The chain links TRBV5-1 to TRBJ2-5, with a weak D call TRBD1 (6 bases). Per the germline V gene, CDR1 is SGHRS and CDR2 is YFSETQ. The CDR3 has 13 residues. Trimming stripped 2 bases from V and 2 bases from J, with 7 bases between. This chain's CDR3 is CASSFGQQETQYF. The CDR3 DNA sequence: TGCGCCAGCAGCTTCGGACAGCAAGAGACCCAGTACTTC.

This sequence joins TRBV29-1 and TRBJ2-7, with TRBD1 identical over 9 bases. Germline assignment: CDR1 SQVTM and CDR2 ANQGSEA. CDR3 length: 13 residues. The J segment lost 3 bases and the V segment lost 6 bases, leaving 6 bases of the junction unmatched. The CDR3 reads CSVLGTGFYEQYF. The CDR3 DNA follows: TGCAGCGTGCTCGGGACAGGGTTCTACGAGCAGTACTTC.

The V call is TRBV10-3, the J call TRBJ1-5; D remains unclear. CDR3 length equals 13 residues. In germline, CDR1 is ENHRY, CDR2 SYGVKD. V was pared by 2 bases and J by 4 bases, with 6 bases between. The CDR3 spells CAISEGPNQPQHF. CDR3 DNA sequence: TGTGCCATCAGTGAGGGGCCGAATCAGCCCCAGCATTTT.

V and J are TRBV15 and TRBJ1-3, with TRBD1 matching over 9 bases. The V segment lost 1 base and the J segment 4 bases; nucleotides outside the gene matches: 5. The germline gives CDR1 LNHNV, CDR2 YYDKDF (reference sequence). The CDR3 contains 16 residues. CDR3 region: CATSRGTGVGGNTIYF. CDR3 nucleotides: TGTGCCACCAGCAGAGGGACAGGGGTCGGGGGAAACACCATATATTTT.

The chain has TRBV4-1 and TRBJ2-3, with D tentatively TRBD1 (5 bases). Trimming left V 1 base short and J 2 bases short, with 16 bases between. This CDR3 region has 17 residues. Looked up from germline, CDR1 is MGHRA and CDR2 is YSYEKL. The CDR3 region has the DNA TGCGCCAGCAGCCAAGGGTGGGCAGGGCATGACACAGATACGCAGTATTTT. Its translation: CASSQGWAGHDTDTQYF.

V and J are TRBV19 and TRBJ2-7; D may match TRBD1 or TRBD2 (5 bases each). The CDR3 runs to 14 residues. The V gene's germline CDR1 is LNHDA and CDR2 SQIVND (reference sequence). V was clipped by 3 bases and J by 2 bases, with 11 bases between them. The CDR3 is CASSISGLTYEQYF. As DNA, the CDR3 is TGTGCCAGTAGTATCTCGGGGCTAACCTACGAGCAGTACTTC. The full variable domain, rest sourced from reference TRBV19 and TRBJ2-7, is DGGITQSPKYLFRKEGQNVTLSCEQNLNHDAMYWYRQDPGQGLRLIYYSQIVNDFQKGDIAEGYSVSREKKESFPLTVTSAQKNPTAFYLCASSISGLTYEQYFGPGTRLTVT.

The chain is built from TRBV29-1 and TRBJ1-2, with no clear D. The CDR3 has 14 residues. Germline CDR1 SQVTM, CDR2 ANQGSEA. V dropped 6 bases and J dropped 2 bases, with 16 bases sitting between them. The CDR3 loop is CSVLAANVNYGYTF. Here the CDR3 DNA reads TGCAGCGTCCTTGCGGCGAACGTGAACTATGGCTACACCTTC.

J is TRBJ2-2 and V is TRBV19; TRBD2 might be the D (5 bases). V was clipped by 6 bases and J by 8 bases, with 16 bases between them. There are 14 residues in the CDR3. Per germline, CDR1 LNHDA and CDR2 SQIVND (reference sequence). CDR3 sequence (DNA): TGTGCCAGTAGAAAGCTGGGGTCGGGAGGGGAGCTGTTTTTT. It codes for CASRKLGSGGELFF.

The J gene is TRBJ2-1, the V gene TRBV5-1, with D possibly matching TRBD2 (6 bases). CDR1 is SGHRS, CDR2 YFSETQ, per germline. V dropped 4 bases and J dropped 0 bases, with 8 bases sitting between them. The CDR3 totals 14 residues. This chain's CDR3 is CASSRTNSYNEQFF. DNA of the CDR3: TGCGCCAGCAGCAGGACTAACTCCTACAATGAGCAGTTCTTC.

The V call is TRBV28, the J call TRBJ2-1, with D unclear. Trimming took 5 bases from V and 10 from J, leaving 12 bases between them. The CDR3 has 12 residues. Per germline, CDR1 MDHEN and CDR2 SYDVKM. The CDR3 spells CASSLGRLEQFF. In DNA form, the CDR3 reads TGTGCCAGCAGTCTCGGTAGGTTGGAGCAGTTCTTC.

The chain uses TRBV19 and TRBJ1-1; TRBD1 matches 7 bases. This CDR3 has 12 residues. The V segment lost 10 bases and the J segment 6 bases; nucleotides outside the gene matches: 8. From germline, CDR1 is LNHDA and CDR2 SQIVND (reference sequence). For the CDR3, the DNA is TGTGCCACCCTGGACAGGTGGTCTGAAGCTTTCTTT. Translation gives CATLDRWSEAFF.

V gene TRBV5-1 combines with J gene TRBJ2-2; D remains unclear. The ends were cut back, 1 base at V and 5 bases at J, with 12 bases in the middle. Germline V lookup: CDR1 SGHRS, CDR2 YFSETQ. The CDR3 sequence is 15 residues long. CDR3 in amino acids: CASSLSQVKTGELFF. The CDR3 region has the DNA TGCGCCAGCAGCTTGAGTCAGGTGAAGACCGGGGAGCTGTTTTTT. Full variable domain (missing parts from reference TRBV5-1 and TRBJ2-2): KAGVTQTPRYLIKTRGQQVTLSCSPISGHRSVSWYQQTPGQGLQFLFEYFSETQRNKGNFPGRFSGRQFSNSRSEMNVSTLELGDSALYLCASSLSQVKTGELFFGEGSRLTVL.

V gene TRBV24-1 combines with J gene TRBJ2-2; D possibly uses TRBD1 or TRBD2 (5 bases each). CDR3 length: 16 amino acids. The germline V gene has CDR1 KGHDR and CDR2 SFDVKD. Trimming pared 1 base from V and 0 bases from J, leaving 8 bases between. The CDR3 is CATSDFGAANTGELFF. CDR3 bases: TGTGCCACCAGTGATTTCGGGGCAGCGAACACCGGGGAGCTGTTTTTT.

The chain joins TRBV29-1 to TRBJ2-7; D unclear. This CDR3 comprises 11 residues. Trimming took off 4 bases at V and 9 bases at J, with 13 bases between the two ends. CDR1 is SQVTM, CDR2 ANQGSEA, per germline. CDR3 bases: TGCAGCGTTGTAGGAAAGCCCCGGCAGTACTTC. Its translation: CSVVGKPRQYF.

V and J are TRBV30 and TRBJ1-1; D is unresolved. CDR1 and CDR2 (germline): GTSNPN, SVGIG (reference sequence). Trimming pared 5 bases from V and 1 base from J, leaving 11 bases between. The length of the CDR3 is 13 residues. CDR3 sequence (DNA): TGTGCCTGGGACGGACTGTCGAACACTGAAGCTTTCTTT. Translated: CAWDGLSNTEAFF.

This chain connects TRBV12-5 to TRBJ1-2, with D perhaps TRBD1 (5 bases). Trimming removed 7 bases from V and 8 bases from J, with 14 bases in between. This CDR3 comprises 12 residues. Germline CDR1 is LGHNT and CDR2 is FRNRAP. CDR3 DNA: TGTGCTAGTGCCTCTGGGGGTGGAGGCTACACCTTC. Its protein product is CASASGGGGYTF.